One TCR beta chain is described in this entry. Its antigen is currently not known. Base qualities are missing; no much larger clone stands one base away. The donors were healthy, HIV-negative adults with no recently reported acute infections or vaccinations. Every donor was a Caucasian adult residing in Nashville, Tennessee, USA. For unsorted samples, 70 million to 95 million PBMCs were counted, and genomic DNA was extracted using the QIAamp DNA Blood Mini kit. Blood was collected by leukapheresis, and PBMCs were isolated by Ficoll-Histopaque density gradient centrifugation and then cryopreserved in liquid nitrogen vapor phase. Using the deep immunoSEQ assay, TCR CDR3 regions were amplified from genomic DNA by multiplex PCR. For each cell subset, the extracted genomic DNA was distributed evenly across all wells of several immunoSEQ 96-well plates, and each plate served as one replicate. For unsorted PBMC, 250 to 350 ng genomic DNA, equal to 30,000 or so T cell genomes, was loaded into each replicate PCR. Genomic DNA from unsorted PBMC was sequenced over ten immunoSEQ deep assay plates. Purified libraries were measured with a Qubit 3.0 fluorometer, size-checked on a Bioanalyzer 2100, and measured again with the KAPA Library Quantification kit. A separate single-read 150-cycle Illumina NextSeq 550 flow cell was used to sequence each immunoSEQ 96-well plate. The published analysis was carried out like this. The immunoSEQ output contained only junctional sequences without quality scores, so filtering could not match that applied to full-length reads. To assign V/J genes and CDR3, sequences were annotated using PyIR, a Python wrapper for IgBLAST v1.9, with IMGT germline references. Any read was removed if the V/J assignment was weak (E-value above 1e-6), the CDR3 was missing, or the read contained stop codons, out-of-frame junctions, or ambiguous translated residues. A V3J clonotype was defined by an identical inferred V gene, J gene, and CDR3 amino acid sequence. The percentage overlap between two repertoires was calculated by dividing the number of shared unique clonotypes by the size of the smaller repertoire. RTK rarefaction, the Chao1 estimator, and Recon v2.1 estimates of unobserved clonotypes were used to assess repertoire richness. TCRdb obtained this table from immuneACCESS and retained in-frame rearrangements with V and J assigned. These tables miss some clones; where compared with another copy, unresolved V genes account for less than half of the shortfall, and the remainder is unexplained. For V, J and clone size, that table is used; D and trimming come from the DNA. Within this sample are about half a million clones, with approximately 84% of them counted one time only. The ten largest clones represent about an eighth of the sample.

The germline V gene (reference sequence) provides CDR1 GTSNPN and CDR2 SVGIG. Trimming costs V 5 bases and J 7 bases, and their ends lie 11 bases apart. From the cysteine up to the phenylalanine, the CDR3 has a length of 12 residues. CDR3 DNA is the only sequence kept; it has 36 bases, read in frame from the first base. This entry comes from a study of shared clonotypes between healthy human individuals (dated by TCRdb to about 2020). Background on the whole study: The cohort comprised a couple of women and a few men aged 18 to 49 years. To increase sequencing depth and limit assay-specific biases, TCR repertoire library preparation and sequencing were carried out by different laboratories using diverse techniques. Blood TCR repertoires of roughly five healthy adults were deeply sequenced to estimate repertoire size and the extent of clonotype sharing between individuals. Per donor, leukapheresis produced somewhere between about 0.94 and 9 billion PBMCs. The paper as a whole reports these results and caveats: Sampling was restricted to blood, and TCR repertoires in tissues likely differ from the TCR repertoires found in blood. Based on pairwise subsampling, the degree of clonotype sharing among donors was expected to be affected by sequencing depth. Because the study included a small number of donors, the genetic and exposure-history diversity represented was limited.

Sample: PBMCs. The chain uses TRBV30 and TRBJ1-4, with no confidently assigned D gene. The source is a middle-aged woman in good health. Some clones in this sample may be carry-over from other donors' samples. The CDR3 corresponds to CAWSGLGEKLFF. The DNA sequence is as follows: TGTGCCTGGTCGGGTCTGGGTGAAAAACTGTTTTTT.